This TCR beta chain appears in the sequencing data of a study of blood T cells in healthy people across ages. Germline V CDR1 and CDR2: MGHDK, SYGVNS. The ends were cut back, 0 bases at V and 9 bases at J, with 18 bases in the middle. This CDR3 comprises 15 residues. With a J-beta primer mix and a sample-barcoded 5' primer, a second PCR ran 7 to 11 cycles. Using its own MiXCR run on the 5' RACE reads, TCRdb lists one record per CDR3 protein. The table lists roughly 800,000 distinct CDR3 sequences, 20% to 30% of them singletons, with roughly 3.5% in the top ten. Study conclusions and caveats: More naive CD4+ cells and higher diversity marked long-lived donors relative to aged donors.

Notes on this clonotype: Antigen: not known.

This sample was also put to use in a study of T cells of mothers and their children.

The sequence was obtained from a boy aged 10-17 years in good health. Sequenced: blood. V gene TRBV25-1 combines with J gene TRBJ2-7, with D possibly being TRBD1 (6 bases). The DNA for the CDR3 is TGTGCCAGCAGTGAATATTCGACAGGCAGGTCTCGGCAGTACTTC. This encodes CASSEYSTGRSRQYF.